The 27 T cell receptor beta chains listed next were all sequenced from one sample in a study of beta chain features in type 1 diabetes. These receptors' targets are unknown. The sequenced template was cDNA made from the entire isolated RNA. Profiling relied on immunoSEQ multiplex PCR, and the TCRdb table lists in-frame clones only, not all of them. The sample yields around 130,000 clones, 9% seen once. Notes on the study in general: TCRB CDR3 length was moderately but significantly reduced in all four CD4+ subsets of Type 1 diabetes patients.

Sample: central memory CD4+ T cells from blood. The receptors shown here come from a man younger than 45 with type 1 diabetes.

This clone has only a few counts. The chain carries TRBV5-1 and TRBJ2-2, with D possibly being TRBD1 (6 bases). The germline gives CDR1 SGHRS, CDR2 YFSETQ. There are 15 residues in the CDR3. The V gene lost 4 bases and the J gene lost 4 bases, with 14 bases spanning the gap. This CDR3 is CASSNNPGVTGELFF. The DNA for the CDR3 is TGCGCCAGCAGCAACAACCCAGGGGTCACCGGGGAGCTGTTTTTT.

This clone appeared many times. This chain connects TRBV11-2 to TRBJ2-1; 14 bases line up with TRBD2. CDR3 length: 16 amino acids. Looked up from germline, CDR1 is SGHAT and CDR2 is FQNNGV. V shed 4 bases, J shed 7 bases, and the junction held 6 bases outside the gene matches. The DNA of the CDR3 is TGTGCCAGCAGCTCTGGACTAGCGGGGGGCGGTAATGAGCAGTTCTTC. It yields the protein CASSSGLAGGGNEQFF.

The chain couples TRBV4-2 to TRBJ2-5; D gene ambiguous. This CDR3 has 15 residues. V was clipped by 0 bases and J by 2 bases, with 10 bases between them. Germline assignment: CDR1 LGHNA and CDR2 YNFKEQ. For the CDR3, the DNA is TGTGCCAGCAGCCAAGAAGCTGCGCCTCAAGAGACCCAGTACTTC. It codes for CASSQEAAPQETQYF.

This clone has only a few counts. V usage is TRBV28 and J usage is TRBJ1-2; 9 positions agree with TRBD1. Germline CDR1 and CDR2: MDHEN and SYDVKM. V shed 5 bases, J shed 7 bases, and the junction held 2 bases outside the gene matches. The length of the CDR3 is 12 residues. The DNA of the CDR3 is TGTGCCAGCAGTGGACAGGGGTTTGGCTACACCTTC. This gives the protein CASSGQGFGYTF.

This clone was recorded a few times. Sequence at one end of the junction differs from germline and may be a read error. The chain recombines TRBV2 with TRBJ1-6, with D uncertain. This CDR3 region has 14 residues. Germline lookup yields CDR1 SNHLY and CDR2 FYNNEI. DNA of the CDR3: TGTGCCAGCAGAGAAGACTCCACTAATTCACCCCTCCACTTT. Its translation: CASREDSTNSPLHF.

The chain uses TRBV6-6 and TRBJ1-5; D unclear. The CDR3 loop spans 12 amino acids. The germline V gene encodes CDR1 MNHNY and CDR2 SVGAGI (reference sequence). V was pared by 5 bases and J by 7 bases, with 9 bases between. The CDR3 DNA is TGTGCCAGCAGTCCCCGCGAGCAGCCCCAGCATTTT. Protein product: CASSPREQPQHF.

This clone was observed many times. The CDR3: CSAETAGNTIYF. DNA for the CDR3: TGCAGCGCCGAGACTGCTGGAAACACCATATATTTT. The rearrangement joins TRBV29-1 to TRBJ1-3, with D unclear. The ends were cut back, 7 bases at V and 2 bases at J, with 9 bases in the middle. In germline, CDR1 is SQVTM, CDR2 ANQGSEA. The CDR3 loop spans 12 amino acids.

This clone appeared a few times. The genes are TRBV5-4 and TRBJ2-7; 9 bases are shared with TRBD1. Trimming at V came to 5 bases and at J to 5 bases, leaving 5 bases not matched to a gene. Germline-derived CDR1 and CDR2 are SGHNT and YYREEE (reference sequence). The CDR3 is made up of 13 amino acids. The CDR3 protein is CASSRQGGDEQYF. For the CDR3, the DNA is TGTGCCAGCAGTCGACAGGGGGGCGACGAGCAGTACTTC.

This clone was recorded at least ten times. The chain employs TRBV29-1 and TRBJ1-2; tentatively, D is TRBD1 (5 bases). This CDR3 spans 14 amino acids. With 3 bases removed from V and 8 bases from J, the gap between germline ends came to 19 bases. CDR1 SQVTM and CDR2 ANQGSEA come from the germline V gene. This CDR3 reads CSVEPGTSEGGYTF. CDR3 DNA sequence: TGCAGCGTTGAGCCCGGGACGTCGGAGGGAGGCTACACCTTC.

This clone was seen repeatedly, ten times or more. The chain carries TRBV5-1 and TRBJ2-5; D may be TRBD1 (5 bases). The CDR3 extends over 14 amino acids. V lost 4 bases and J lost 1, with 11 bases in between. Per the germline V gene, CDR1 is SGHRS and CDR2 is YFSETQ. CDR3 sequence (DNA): TGCGCCAGCAGCATGATGCAGGGCCAAGAGACCCAGTACTTC. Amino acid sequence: CASSMMQGQETQYF. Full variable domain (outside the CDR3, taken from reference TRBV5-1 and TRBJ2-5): KAGVTQTPRYLIKTRGQQVTLSCSPISGHRSVSWYQQTPGQGLQFLFEYFSETQRNKGNFPGRFSGRQFSNSRSEMNVSTLELGDSALYLCASSMMQGQETQYFGPGTRLLVL.

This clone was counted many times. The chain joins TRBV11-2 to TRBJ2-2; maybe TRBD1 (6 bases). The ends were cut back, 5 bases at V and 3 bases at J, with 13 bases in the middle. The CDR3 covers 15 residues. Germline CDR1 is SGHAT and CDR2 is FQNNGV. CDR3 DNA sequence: TGTGCCAGCAGCCTCGGCCACAGGGACACCGGGGAGCTGTTTTTT. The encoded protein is CASSLGHRDTGELFF.

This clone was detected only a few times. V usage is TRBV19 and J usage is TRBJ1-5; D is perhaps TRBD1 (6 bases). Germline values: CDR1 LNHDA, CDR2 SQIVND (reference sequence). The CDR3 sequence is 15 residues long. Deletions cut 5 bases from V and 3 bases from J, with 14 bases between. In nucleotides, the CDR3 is TGTGCCAGTAGTCCTCAGGGGCCTTCCAATCAGCCCCAGCATTTT. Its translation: CASSPQGPSNQPQHF.

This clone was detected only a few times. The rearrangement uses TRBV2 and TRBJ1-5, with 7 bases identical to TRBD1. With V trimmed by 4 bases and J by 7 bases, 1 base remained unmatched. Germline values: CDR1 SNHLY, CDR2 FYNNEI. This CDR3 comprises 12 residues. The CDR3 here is CASSGGQQPQHF. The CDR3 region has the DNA TGTGCCAGCAGTGGGGGACAGCAGCCCCAGCATTTT. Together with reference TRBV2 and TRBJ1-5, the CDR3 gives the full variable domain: EPEVTQTPSHQVTQMGQEVILRCVPISNHLYFYWYRQILGQKVEFLVSFYNNEISEKSEIFDDQFSVERPDGSNFTLKIRSTKLEDSAMYFCASSGGQQPQHFGDGTRLSIL.

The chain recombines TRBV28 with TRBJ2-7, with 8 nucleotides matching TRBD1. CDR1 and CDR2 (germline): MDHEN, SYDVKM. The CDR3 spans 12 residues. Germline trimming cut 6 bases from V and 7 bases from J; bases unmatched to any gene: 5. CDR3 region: CASRDRVGEQYF. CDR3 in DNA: TGTGCCAGCAGGGACAGGGTTGGGGAGCAGTACTTC.

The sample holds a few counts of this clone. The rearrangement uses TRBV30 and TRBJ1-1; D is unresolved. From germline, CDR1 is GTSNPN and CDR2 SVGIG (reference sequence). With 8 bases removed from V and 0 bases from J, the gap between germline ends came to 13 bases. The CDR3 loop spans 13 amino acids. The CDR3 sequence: CAGNRLLNTEAFF. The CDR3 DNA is TGTGCCGGAAACAGACTACTGAACACTGAAGCTTTCTTT.

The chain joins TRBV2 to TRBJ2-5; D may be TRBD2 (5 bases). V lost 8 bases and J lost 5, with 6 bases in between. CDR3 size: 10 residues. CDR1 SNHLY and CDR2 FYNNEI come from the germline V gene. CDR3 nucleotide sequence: TGTGCCAGCCGGAGGGAGACCCAGTACTTC. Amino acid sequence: CASRRETQYF.

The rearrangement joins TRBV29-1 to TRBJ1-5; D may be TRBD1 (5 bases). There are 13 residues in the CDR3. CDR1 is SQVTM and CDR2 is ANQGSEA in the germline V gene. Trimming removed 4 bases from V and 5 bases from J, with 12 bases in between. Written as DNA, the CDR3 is TGCAGCGTTGCTTCAGGGTTGGATCAGCCCCAGCATTTT. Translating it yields CSVASGLDQPQHF.

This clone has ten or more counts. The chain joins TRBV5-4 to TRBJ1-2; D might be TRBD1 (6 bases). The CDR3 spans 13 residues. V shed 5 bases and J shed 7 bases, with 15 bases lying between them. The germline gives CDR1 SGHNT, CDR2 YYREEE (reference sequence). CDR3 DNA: TGTGCCAGCAGACTCGGGGGGGCGGTTGGCTACACCTTC. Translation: CASRLGGAVGYTF.

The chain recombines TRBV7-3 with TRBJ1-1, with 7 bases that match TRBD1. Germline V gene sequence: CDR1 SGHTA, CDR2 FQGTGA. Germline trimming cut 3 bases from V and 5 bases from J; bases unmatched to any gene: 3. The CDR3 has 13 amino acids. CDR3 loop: CASSFHRGTEAFF. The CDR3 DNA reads TGTGCCAGCAGCTTCCACAGGGGAACTGAAGCTTTCTTT.

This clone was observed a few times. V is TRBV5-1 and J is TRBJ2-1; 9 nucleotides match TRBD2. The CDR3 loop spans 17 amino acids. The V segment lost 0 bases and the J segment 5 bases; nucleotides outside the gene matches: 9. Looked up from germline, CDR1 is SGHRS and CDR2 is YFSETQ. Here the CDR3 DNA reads TGCGCCAGCAGCTTGGCCAAGGCTAGCGGGGCACACAATGAGCAGTTCTTC. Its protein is CASSLAKASGAHNEQFF.

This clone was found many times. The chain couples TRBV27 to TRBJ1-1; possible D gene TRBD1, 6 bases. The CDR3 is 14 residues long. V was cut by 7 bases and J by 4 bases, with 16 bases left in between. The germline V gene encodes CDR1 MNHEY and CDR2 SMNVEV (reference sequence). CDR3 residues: CASNRGAWSTEAFF. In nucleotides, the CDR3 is TGTGCCAGCAATCGGGGGGCTTGGAGCACTGAAGCTTTCTTT.

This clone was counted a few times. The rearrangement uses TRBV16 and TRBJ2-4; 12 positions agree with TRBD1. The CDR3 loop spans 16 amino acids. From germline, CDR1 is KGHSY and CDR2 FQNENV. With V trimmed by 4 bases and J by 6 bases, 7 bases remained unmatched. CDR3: CASSPSGTGGGNIQYF. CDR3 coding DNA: TGTGCCAGCAGCCCTTCCGGGACAGGGGGCGGAAACATTCAGTACTTC.

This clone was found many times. CDR3 in DNA: TGTGCCAGCAGCCAATTGGACAGGGGGAACACCATATATTTT. It specifies CASSQLDRGNTIYF. The rearrangement joins TRBV4-2 to TRBJ1-3; 10 positions match TRBD1. The junction had 2 bases not matched to a gene; V was cut back by 2 bases and J by 7 bases. Germline assignment: CDR1 LGHNA and CDR2 YNFKEQ. This CDR3 region has 14 residues.

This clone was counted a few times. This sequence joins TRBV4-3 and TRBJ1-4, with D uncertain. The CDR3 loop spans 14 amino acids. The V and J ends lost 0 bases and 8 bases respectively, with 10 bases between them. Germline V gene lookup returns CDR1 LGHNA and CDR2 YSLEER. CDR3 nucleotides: TGCGCCAGCAGCCAAGATAGCTTGCGAGAAAAACTGTTTTTT. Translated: CASSQDSLREKLFF.

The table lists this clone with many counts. In DNA, the CDR3 is TGTGCCAGCCTGGACTATTCAGATACGCAGTATTTT. Amino acids: CASLDYSDTQYF. The V and J genes are TRBV28 and TRBJ2-3; D may be TRBD2 (6 bases). V lost 8 bases and J 4 bases, leaving 10 bases between the germline ends. Looked up from germline, CDR1 is MDHEN and CDR2 is SYDVKM. The CDR3 has 12 residues.

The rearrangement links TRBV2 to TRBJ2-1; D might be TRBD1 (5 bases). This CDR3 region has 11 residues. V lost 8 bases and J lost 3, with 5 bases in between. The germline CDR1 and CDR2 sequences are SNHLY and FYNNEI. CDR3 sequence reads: CASGHYNEQFF. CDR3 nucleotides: TGTGCCAGCGGACACTACAATGAGCAGTTCTTC. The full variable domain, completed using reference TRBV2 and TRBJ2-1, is EPEVTQTPSHQVTQMGQEVILRCVPISNHLYFYWYRQILGQKVEFLVSFYNNEISEKSEIFDDQFSVERPDGSNFTLKIRSTKLEDSAMYFCASGHYNEQFFGPGTRLTVL.

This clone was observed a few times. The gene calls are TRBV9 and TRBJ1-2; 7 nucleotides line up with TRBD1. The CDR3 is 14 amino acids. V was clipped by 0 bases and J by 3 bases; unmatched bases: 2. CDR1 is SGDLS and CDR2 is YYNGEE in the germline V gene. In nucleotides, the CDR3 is TGTGCCAGCAGCGTAGGAACAGGGGACTATGGCTACACCTTC. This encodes CASSVGTGDYGYTF.